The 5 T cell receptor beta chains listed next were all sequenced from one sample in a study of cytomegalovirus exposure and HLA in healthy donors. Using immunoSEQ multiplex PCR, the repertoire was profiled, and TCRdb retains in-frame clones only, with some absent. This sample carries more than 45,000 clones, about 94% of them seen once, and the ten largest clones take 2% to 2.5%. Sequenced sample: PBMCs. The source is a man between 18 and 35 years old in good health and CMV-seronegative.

DNA for the CDR3: TGTGCCAGCAGCTTACAGGGCGCCGGGGAGCTGTTTTTT. Translated, it gives CASSLQGAGELFF. V gene TRBV11-1 combines with J gene TRBJ2-2, with a weak D call TRBD1 (5 bases). This CDR3 is built from 13 residues. Germline V gene data show CDR1 as SGHAT and CDR2 as FQDESV (reference sequence). V gave up 2 bases and J gave up 6 bases, with 7 bases separating them.

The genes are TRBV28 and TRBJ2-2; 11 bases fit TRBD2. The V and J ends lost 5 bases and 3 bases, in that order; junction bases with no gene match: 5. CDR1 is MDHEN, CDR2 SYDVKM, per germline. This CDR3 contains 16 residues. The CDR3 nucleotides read TGTGCCAGCAGTCCAAGACTAGCGGGACACACCGGGGAGCTGTTTTTT. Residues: CASSPRLAGHTGELFF.

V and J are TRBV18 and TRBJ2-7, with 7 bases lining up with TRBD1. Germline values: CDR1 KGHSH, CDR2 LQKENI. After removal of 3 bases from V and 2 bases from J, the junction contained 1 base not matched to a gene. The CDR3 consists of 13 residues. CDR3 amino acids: CASSPGTAYEQYF. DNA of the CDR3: TGTGCCAGCTCACCCGGGACAGCCTACGAGCAGTACTTC.

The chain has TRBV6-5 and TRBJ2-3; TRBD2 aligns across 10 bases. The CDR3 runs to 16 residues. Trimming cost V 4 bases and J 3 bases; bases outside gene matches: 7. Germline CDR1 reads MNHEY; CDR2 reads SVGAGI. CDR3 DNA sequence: TGTGCCAGCAGTTCTACTTTACTAGCGGGGACAGATACGCAGTATTTT. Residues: CASSSTLLAGTDTQYF.

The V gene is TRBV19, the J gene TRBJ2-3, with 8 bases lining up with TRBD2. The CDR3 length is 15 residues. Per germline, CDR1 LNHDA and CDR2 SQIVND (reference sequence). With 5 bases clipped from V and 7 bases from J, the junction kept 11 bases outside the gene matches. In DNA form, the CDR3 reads TGTGCCAGTAGTCTAACGGGACTAGTAGGCTATACGCAGTATTTT. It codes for CASSLTGLVGYTQYF.